The present entry profiles one T cell receptor beta chain with its context. The antigen is unknown. These data belong to a study of cytomegalovirus exposure and HLA in healthy donors. Study-wide results and caveats: A link between a missense DCLRE1C variant and TCR beta V- and J-gene trimming emerged from a later analysis.

Researchers ran the PCR with 60 Vbeta and 13 Jbeta primers. Assay: immunoSEQ multiplex PCR; the TCRdb copy retains only in-frame clones and omits some. The sample consists of 150,000 to 200,000 clones, around 79% of them appearing once. The CDR3 consists of 14 residues. The receptor's source is a woman aged 40 to 50 in good health and CMV-seropositive. This chain connects TRBV21-1 to TRBJ2-7; the table calls TRBD2, which could not be checked here. TRBV21-1 is labeled a pseudogene. The specimen sequenced was PBMCs. The CDR3 coding sequence is TGTGCCAGCAGCAAAGAGGAGGGACTCAACGAGCAGTACTTC. This sequence encodes CASSKEEGLNEQYF.